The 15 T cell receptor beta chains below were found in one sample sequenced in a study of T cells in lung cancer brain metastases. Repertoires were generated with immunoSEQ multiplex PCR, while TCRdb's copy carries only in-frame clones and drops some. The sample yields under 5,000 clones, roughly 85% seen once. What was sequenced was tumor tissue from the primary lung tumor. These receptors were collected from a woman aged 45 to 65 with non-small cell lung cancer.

The CDR3 nucleotides read TGTGCCAGCAGCGTGACCGGACTAGCGGGAGCAGATACGCAGTATTTT. It specifies CASSVTGLAGADTQYF. The chain is built from TRBV9 and TRBJ2-3; 13 bases map to TRBD2. From germline, CDR1 is SGDLS and CDR2 YYNGEE. V was pared by 2 bases and J by 4 bases, with 4 bases of the junction left unmatched. The CDR3 covers 16 residues.

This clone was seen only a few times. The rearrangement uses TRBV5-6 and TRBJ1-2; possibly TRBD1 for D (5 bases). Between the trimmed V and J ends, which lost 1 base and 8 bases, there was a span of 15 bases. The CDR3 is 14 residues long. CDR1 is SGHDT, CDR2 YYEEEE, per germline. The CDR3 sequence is CASSLWEGIGGYTF. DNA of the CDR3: TGTGCCAGCAGCTTGTGGGAGGGGATAGGCGGCTACACCTTC.

The CDR3 here is CASSQPNTEAFF. CDR3 in DNA: TGTGCCAGCTCACAACCAAACACTGAAGCTTTCTTT. V usage is TRBV18 and J usage is TRBJ1-1; unclear D gene. Germline values: CDR1 KGHSH, CDR2 LQKENI. The CDR3 runs 12 residues. V shed 4 bases and J shed 2 bases, with 5 bases lying between them.

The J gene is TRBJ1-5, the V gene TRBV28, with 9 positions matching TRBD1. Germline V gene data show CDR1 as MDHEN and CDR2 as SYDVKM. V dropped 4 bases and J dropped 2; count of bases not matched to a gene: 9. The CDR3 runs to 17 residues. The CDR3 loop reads CASSSFRTGVRNQPQHF. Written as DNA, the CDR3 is TGTGCCAGCAGTTCCTTTAGGACAGGGGTTCGCAATCAGCCCCAGCATTTT.

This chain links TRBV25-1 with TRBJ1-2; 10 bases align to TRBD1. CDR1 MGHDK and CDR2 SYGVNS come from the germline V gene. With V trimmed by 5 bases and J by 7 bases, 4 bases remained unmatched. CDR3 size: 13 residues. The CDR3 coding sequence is TGTGCCAGCAGTCTGACAGGGGGCAGTGGCTACACCTTC. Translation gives CASSLTGGSGYTF.

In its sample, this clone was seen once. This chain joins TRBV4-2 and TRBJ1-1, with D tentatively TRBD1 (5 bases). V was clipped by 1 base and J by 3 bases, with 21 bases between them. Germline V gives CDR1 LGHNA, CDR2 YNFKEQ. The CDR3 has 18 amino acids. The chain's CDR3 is CASSQVGFVERDDTEAFF. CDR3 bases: TGTGCCAGCAGCCAAGTTGGTTTCGTGGAGAGGGACGACACTGAAGCTTTCTTT.

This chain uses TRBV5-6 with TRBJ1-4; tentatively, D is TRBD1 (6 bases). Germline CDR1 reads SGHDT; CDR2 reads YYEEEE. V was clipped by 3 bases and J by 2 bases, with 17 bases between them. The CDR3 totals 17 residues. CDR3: CASSYTKQGRTNEKLFF. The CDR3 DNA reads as TGTGCCAGCAGCTACACTAAACAGGGTCGGACTAATGAAAAACTGTTTTTT.

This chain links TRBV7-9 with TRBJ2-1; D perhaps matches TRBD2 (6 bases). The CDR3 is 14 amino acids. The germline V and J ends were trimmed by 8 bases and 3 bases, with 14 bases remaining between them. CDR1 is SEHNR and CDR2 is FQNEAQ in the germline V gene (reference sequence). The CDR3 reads CASVRDLIYNEQFF. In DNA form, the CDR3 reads TGTGCCAGCGTACGGGACTTGATCTACAATGAGCAGTTCTTC.

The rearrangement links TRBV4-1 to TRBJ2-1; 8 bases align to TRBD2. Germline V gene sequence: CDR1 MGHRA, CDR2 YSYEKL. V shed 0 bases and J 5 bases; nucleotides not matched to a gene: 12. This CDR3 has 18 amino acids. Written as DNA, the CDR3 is TGCGCCAGCAGCCAAGATGGACTAAGCGGGAGTCTAAACAATGAGCAGTTCTTC. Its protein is CASSQDGLSGSLNNEQFF.

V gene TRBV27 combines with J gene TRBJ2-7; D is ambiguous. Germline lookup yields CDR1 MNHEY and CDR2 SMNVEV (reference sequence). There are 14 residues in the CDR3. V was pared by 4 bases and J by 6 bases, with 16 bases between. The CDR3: CASSSSLVSPEQYV. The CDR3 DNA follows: TGTGCCAGCAGTTCCTCTTTAGTTTCCCCCGAGCAGTACGTC.

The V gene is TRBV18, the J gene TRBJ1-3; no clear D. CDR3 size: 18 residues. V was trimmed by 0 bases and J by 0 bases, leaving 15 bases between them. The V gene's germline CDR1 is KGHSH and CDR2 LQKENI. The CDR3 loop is CASSPPRLWSNSGNTIYF. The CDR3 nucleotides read TGTGCCAGCTCACCACCGAGACTATGGAGTAACTCTGGAAACACCATATATTTT.

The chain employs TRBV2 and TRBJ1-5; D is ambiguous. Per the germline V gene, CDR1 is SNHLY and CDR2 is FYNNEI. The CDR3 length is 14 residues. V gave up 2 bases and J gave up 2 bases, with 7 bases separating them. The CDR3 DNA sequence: TGTGCCAGCAGTGAAAATTACGGCAATCAGCCCCAGCATTTT. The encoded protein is CASSENYGNQPQHF.

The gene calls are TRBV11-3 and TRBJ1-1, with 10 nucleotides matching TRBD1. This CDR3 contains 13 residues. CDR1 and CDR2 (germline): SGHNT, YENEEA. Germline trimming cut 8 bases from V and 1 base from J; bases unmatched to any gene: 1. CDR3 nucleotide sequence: TGTGCCAGCGGGGACAGGGGGAACACTGAAGCTTTCTTT. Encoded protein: CASGDRGNTEAFF.

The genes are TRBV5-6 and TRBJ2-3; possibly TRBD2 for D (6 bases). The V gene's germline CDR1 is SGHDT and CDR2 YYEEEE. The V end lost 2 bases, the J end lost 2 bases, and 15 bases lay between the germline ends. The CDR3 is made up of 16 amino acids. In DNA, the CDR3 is TGTGCCAGCAGCTTCCTCGGGGGACCCTACACAGATACGCAGTATTTT. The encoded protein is CASSFLGGPYTDTQYF.

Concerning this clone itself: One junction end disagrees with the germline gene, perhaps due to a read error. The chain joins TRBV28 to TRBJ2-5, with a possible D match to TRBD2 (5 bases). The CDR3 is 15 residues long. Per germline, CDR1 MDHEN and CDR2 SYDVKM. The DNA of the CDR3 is TGTGCCAGTAGTTTTCGCGGGTCCTTCCAAGAGACCCAGTACTTC. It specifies CASSFRGSFQETQYF.